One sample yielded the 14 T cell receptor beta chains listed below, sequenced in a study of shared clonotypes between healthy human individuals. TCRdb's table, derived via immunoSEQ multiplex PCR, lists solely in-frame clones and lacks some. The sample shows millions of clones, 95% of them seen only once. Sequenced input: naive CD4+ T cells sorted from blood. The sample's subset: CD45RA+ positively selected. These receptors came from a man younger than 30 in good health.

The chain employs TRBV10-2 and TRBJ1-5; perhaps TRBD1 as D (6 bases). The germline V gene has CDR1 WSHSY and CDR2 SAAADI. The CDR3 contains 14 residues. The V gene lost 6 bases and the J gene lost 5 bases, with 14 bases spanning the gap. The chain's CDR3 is CASRARGGDQPQHF. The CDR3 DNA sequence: TGCGCCAGCAGGGCCAGGGGAGGGGATCAGCCCCAGCATTTT.

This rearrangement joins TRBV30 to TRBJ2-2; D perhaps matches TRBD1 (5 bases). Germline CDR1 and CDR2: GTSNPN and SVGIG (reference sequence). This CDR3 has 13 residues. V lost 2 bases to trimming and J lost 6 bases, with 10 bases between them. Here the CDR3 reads CAWSQGSPGELFF. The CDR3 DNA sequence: TGTGCCTGGAGTCAGGGATCCCCCGGGGAGCTGTTTTTT.

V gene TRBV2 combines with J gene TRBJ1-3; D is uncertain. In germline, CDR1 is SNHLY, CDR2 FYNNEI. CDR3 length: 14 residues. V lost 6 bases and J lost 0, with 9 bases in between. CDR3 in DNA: TGTGCCAGCAGCGCTGAAAACTCTGGAAACACCATATATTTT. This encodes CASSAENSGNTIYF.

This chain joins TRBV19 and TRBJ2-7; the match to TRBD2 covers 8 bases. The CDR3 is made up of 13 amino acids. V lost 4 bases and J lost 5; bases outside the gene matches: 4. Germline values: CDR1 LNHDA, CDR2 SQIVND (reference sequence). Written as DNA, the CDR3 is TGTGCCAGTAGTAGTATTAGCGGGAACGAGCAGTACTTC. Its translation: CASSSISGNEQYF. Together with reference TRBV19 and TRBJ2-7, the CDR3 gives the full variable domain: DGGITQSPKYLFRKEGQNVTLSCEQNLNHDAMYWYRQDPGQGLRLIYYSQIVNDFQKGDIAEGYSVSREKKESFPLTVTSAQKNPTAFYLCASSSISGNEQYFGPGTRLTVT.

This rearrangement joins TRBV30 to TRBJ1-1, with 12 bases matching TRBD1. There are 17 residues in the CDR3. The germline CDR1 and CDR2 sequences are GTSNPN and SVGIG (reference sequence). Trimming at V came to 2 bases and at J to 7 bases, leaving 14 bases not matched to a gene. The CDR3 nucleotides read TGTGCCTGGAGTTCCATAATCGGGACAGGGGGCCCGTATGAAGCTTTCTTT. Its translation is CAWSSIIGTGGPYEAFF.

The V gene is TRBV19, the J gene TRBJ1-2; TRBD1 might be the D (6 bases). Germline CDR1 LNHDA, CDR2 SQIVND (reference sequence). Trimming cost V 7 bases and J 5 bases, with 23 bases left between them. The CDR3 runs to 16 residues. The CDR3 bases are TGTGCCAGTAACCAACCGGGAGACAGGCTCGTATATGGCTACACCTTC. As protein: CASNQPGDRLVYGYTF.

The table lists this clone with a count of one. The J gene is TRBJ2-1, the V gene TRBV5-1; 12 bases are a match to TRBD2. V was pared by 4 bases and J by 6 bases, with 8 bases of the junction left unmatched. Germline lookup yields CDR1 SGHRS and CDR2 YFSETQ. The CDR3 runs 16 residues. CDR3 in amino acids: CASSRSPSGGANEQFF. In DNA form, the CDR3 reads TGCGCCAGCAGCCGCTCGCCTAGCGGGGGGGCCAATGAGCAGTTCTTC.

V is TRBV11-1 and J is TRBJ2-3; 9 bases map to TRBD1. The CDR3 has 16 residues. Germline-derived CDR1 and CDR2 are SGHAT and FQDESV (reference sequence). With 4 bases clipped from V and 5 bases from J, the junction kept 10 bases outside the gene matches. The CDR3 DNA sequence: TGTGCCAGCAGCTCTAGGGGGACAGGGTTGCGAGATACGCAGTATTTT. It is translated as CASSSRGTGLRDTQYF. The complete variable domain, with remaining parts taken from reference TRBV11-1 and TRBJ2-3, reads EAEVAQSPRYKITEKSQAVAFWCDPISGHATLYWYRQILGQGPELLVQFQDESVVDDSQLPKDRFSAERLKGVDSTLKIQPAELGDSAMYLCASSSRGTGLRDTQYFGPGTRLTVL.

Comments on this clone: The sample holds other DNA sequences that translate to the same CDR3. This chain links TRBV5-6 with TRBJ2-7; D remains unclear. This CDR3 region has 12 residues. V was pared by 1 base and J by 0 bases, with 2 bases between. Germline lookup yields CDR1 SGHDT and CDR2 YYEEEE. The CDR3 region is CASSLNSYEQYF. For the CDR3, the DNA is TGTGCCAGCAGCTTGAACTCCTACGAGCAGTACTTC.

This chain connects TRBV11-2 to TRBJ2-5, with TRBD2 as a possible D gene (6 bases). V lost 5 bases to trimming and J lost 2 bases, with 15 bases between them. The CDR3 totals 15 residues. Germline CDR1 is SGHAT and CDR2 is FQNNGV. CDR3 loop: CASSDRRGLQETQYF. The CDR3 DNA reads TGTGCCAGCAGCGACCGACGAGGACTACAAGAGACCCAGTACTTC. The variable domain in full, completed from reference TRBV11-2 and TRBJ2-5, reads EAGVAQSPRYKIIEKRQSVAFWCNPISGHATLYWYQQILGQGPKLLIQFQNNGVVDDSQLPKDRFSAERLKGVDSTLKIQPAKLEDSAVYLCASSDRRGLQETQYFGPGTRLLVL.

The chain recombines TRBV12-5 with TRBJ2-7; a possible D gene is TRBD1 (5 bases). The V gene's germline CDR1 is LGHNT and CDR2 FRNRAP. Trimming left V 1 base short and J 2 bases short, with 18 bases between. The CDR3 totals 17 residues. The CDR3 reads CASGLAHMVTGTYEQYF. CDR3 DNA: TGTGCTAGTGGTTTGGCCCACATGGTCACAGGTACCTACGAGCAGTACTTC.

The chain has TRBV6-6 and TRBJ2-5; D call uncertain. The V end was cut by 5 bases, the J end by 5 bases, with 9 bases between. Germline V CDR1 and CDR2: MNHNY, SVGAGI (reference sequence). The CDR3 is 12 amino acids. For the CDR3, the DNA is TGTGCCAGCAGTACGGCTATGGAGACCCAGTACTTC. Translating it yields CASSTAMETQYF.

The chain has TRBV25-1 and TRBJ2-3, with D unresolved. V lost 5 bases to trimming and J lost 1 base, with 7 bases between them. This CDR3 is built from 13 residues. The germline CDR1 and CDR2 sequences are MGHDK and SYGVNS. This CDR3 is CASSRRGTDTQYF. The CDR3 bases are TGTGCCAGCAGTCGACGGGGCACAGATACGCAGTATTTT.

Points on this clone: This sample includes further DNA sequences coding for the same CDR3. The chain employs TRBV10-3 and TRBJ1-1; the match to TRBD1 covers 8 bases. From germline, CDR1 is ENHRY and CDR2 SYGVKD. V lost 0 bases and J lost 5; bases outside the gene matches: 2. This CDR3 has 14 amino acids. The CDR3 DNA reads TGTGCCATCAGTGAGTCGACAGGGGTGACTGAAGCTTTCTTT. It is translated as CAISESTGVTEAFF.